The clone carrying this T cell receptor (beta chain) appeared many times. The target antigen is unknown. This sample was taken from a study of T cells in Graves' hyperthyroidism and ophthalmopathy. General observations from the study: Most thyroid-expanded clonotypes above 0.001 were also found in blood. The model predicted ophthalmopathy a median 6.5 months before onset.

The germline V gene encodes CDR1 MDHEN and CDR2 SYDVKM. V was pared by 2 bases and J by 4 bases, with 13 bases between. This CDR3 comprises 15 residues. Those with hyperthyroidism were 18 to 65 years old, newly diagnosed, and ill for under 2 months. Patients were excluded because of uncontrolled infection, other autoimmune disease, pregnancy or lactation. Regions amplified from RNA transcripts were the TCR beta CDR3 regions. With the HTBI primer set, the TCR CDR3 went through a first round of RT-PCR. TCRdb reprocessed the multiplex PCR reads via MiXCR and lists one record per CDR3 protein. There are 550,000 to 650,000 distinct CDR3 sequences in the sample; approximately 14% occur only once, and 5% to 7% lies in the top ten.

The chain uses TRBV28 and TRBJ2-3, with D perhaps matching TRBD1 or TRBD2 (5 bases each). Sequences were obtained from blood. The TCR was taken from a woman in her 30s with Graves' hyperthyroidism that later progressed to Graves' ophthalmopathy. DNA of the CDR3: TGTGCCAGCAGTTTAGGGGGAAGAAGATCAGATACGCAGTATTTT. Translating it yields CASSLGGRRSDTQYF.